A few counts support the clone carrying this T cell receptor (beta chain). What it binds is unknown. This record comes from a study of vaccination and CD4 T cells after COVID-19. Study background: The study collected post-vaccine samples a median 72 days after dose two, with a range of 14 to 241. Researchers treated control cultures with a CEFX pool, an HIV-1 Nef pool, or no peptide.

Cultured CD4+ T-cell DNA underwent Oncomine TCR Beta short-read sequencing. MiXCR, run by TCRdb on the PCR reads, gives a single entry per CDR3 protein. The table shows a few thousand distinct CDR3 sequences, with around 64% occurring only once. CDR1 is MRHNA, CDR2 SNTAGT, per germline. CDR3 length: 14 residues. The V and J ends lost 7 bases and 1 base respectively, with 10 bases between them. As to treatment: approximately nine-day PBMC culture with coronavirus spike peptide pools or control peptides (ViraFEST assay). From the roughly ten-day cultures, CD4+ T cells were isolated by negative selection.

This chain connects TRBV6-4 to TRBJ2-2; D is ambiguous. The specimen was CD4+ T cells from blood, cultured in vitro. The receptor's source is a human donor who had recovered from COVID-19. CDR3 protein: CASKRTLNTGELFF. The DNA of the CDR3 is TGTGCCAGCAAGAGGACCTTGAACACCGGGGAGCTGTTTTTT.